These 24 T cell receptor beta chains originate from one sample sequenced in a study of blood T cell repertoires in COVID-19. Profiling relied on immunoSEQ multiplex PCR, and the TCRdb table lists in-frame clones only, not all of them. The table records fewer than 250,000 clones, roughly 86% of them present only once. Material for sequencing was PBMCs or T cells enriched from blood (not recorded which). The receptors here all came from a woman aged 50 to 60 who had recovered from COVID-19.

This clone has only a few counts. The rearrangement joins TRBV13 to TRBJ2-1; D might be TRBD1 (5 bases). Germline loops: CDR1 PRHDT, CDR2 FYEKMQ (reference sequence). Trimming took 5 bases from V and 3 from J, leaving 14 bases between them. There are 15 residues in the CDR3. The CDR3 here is CASSPYWTSYNEQFF. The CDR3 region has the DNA TGTGCCAGCAGCCCCTACTGGACAAGCTACAATGAGCAGTTCTTC. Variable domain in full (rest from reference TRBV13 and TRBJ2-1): AAGVIQSPRHLIKEKRETATLKCYPIPRHDTVYWYQQGPGQDPQFLISFYEKMQSDKGSIPDRFSAQQFSDYHSELNMSSLELGDSALYFCASSPYWTSYNEQFFGPGTRLTVL.

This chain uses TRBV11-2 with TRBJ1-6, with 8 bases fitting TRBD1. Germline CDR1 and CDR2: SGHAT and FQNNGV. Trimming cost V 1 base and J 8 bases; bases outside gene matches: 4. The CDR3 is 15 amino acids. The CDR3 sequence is CASSLGQGADSPLHF. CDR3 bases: TGTGCCAGCAGCTTAGGGCAGGGGGCCGATTCACCCCTCCACTTT.

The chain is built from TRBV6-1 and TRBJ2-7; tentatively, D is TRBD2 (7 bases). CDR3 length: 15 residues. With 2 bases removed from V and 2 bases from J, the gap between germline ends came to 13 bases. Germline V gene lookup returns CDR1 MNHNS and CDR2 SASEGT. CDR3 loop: CASSELGGGPYEQYF. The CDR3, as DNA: TGTGCCAGCAGTGAACTAGGCGGGGGCCCCTACGAGCAGTACTTC.

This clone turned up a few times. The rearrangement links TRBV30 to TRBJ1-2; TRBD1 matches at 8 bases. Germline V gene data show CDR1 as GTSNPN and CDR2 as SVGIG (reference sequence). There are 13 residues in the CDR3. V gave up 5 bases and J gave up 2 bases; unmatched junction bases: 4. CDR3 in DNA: TGTGCCTGGGGGGGACAGGCGAACTATGGCTACACCTTC. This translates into CAWGGQANYGYTF.

The CDR3 DNA is TGTGCCAGCAGTGTGTCACACCACAACTACGAGCAGTACTTC. This encodes CASSVSHHNYEQYF. V is TRBV2 and J is TRBJ2-7, with no clear D. Germline V CDR1 and CDR2: SNHLY, FYNNEI. The CDR3 runs 14 residues. V dropped 4 bases and J dropped 3 bases, with 13 bases sitting between them.

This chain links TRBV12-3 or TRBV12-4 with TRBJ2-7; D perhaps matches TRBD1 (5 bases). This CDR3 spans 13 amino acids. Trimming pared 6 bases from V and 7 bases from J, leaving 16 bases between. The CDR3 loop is CASRPSGSWEQYF. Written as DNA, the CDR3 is TGTGCCAGCAGGCCATCAGGGTCTTGGGAGCAGTACTTC.

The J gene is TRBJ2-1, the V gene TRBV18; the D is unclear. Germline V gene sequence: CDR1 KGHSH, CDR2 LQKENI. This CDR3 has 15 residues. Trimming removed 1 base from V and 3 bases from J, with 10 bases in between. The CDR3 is CASSPQNYRYNEQFF. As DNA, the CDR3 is TGTGCCAGCTCACCACAGAACTACCGCTACAATGAGCAGTTCTTC.

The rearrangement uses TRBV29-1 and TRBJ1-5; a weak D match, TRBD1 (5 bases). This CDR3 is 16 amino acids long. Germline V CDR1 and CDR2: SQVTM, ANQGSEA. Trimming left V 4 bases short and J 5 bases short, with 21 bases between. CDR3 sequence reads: CSVVWQGGIYDQPQHF. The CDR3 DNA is TGCAGCGTTGTTTGGCAGGGTGGGATCTACGATCAGCCCCAGCATTTT.

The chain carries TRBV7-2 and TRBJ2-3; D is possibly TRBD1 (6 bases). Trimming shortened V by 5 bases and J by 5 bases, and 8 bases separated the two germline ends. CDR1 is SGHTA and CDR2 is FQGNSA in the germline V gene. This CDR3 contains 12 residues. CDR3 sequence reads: CASSPDRDTQYF. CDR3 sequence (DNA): TGTGCCAGCAGCCCGGACAGAGATACGCAGTATTTT.

CDR3 region: CASRAGDKNNEQFF. CDR3 bases: TGTGCCAGCAGAGCGGGGGACAAAAACAATGAGCAGTTCTTC. The rearrangement uses TRBV2 and TRBJ2-1; TRBD2 matches 8 bases. From germline, CDR1 is SNHLY and CDR2 FYNNEI. V dropped 6 bases and J dropped 5; count of bases not matched to a gene: 6. CDR3 length: 14 amino acids.

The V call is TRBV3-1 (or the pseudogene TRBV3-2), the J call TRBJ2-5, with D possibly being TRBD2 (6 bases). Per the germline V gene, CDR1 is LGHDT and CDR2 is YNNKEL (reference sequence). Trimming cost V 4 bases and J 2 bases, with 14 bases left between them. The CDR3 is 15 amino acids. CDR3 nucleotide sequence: TGTGCCAGCAGCCTCCTACCGGGGGAACAAGAGACCCAGTACTTC. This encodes CASSLLPGEQETQYF.

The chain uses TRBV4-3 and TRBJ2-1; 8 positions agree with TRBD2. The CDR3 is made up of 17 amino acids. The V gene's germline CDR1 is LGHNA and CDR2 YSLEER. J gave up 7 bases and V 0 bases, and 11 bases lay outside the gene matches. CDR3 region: CASSQDESGSVGNEQFF. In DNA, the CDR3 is TGCGCCAGCAGCCAAGACGAAAGCGGGAGTGTTGGTAATGAGCAGTTCTTC.

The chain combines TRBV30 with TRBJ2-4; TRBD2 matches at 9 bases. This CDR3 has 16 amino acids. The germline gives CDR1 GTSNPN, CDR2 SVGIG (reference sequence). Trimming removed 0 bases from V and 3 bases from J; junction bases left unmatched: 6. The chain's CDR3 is CAWSVSAGGVKNIQYF. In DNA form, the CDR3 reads TGTGCCTGGAGTGTCTCGGCGGGAGGGGTCAAAAACATTCAGTACTTC.

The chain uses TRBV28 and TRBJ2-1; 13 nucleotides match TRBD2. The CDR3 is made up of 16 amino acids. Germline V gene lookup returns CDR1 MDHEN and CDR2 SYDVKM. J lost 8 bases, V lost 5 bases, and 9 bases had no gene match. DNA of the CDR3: TGTGCCAGCAGTGGGTGGACTAGCGGGAGTCGGGATGAGCAGTTCTTC. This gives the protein CASSGWTSGSRDEQFF. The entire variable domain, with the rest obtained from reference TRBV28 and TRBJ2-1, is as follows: DVKVTQSSRYLVKRTGEKVFLECVQDMDHENMFWYRQDPGLGLRLIYFSYDVKMKEKGDIPEGYSVSREKKERFSLILESASTNQTSMYLCASSGWTSGSRDEQFFGPGTRLTVL.

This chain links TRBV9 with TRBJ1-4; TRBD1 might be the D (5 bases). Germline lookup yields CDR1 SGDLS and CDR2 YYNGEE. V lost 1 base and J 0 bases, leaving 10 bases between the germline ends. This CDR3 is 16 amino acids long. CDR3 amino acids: CASSVRTSATNEKLFF. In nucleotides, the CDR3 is TGTGCCAGCAGCGTAAGGACATCTGCAACTAATGAAAAACTGTTTTTT.

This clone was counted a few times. CDR3 amino acids: CASSLGATVEQFF. The CDR3 coding sequence is TGTGCCAGCAGTTTAGGAGCCACGGTTGAGCAGTTCTTC. The chain carries TRBV27 and TRBJ2-1; D unclear. V was shortened by 2 bases and J by 9 bases, with 11 bases between the two germline ends. CDR3 length: 13 residues. Per germline, CDR1 MNHEY and CDR2 SMNVEV (reference sequence).

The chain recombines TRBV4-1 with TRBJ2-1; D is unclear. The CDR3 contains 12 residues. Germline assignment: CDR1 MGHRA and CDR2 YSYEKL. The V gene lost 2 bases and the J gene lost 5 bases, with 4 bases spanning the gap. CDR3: CASSQLDNEQFF. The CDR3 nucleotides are TGCGCCAGCAGCCAACTTGACAATGAGCAGTTCTTC.

CDR3 loop: CASSQGVPGANVLTF. The CDR3 DNA is TGTGCCAGCTCGCAAGGGGTCCCGGGGGCCAACGTCCTGACTTTC. The V and J genes are TRBV18 and TRBJ2-6, with D perhaps matching TRBD1 (5 bases). The V gene's germline CDR1 is KGHSH and CDR2 LQKENI. Trimming left V 6 bases short and J 4 bases short, with 13 bases between. The CDR3 totals 15 residues.

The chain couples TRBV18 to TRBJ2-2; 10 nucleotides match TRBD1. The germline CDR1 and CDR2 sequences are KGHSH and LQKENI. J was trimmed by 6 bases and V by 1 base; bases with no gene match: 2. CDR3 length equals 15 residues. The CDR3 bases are TGTGCCAGCTCACCACGACAGGGGGCGTCCGGGGAGCTGTTTTTT. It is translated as CASSPRQGASGELFF.

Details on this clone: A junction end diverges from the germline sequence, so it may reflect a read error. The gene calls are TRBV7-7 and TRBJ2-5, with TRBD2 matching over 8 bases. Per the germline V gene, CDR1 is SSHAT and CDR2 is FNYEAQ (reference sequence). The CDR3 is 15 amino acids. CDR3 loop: CASSFLAGAIETQYF. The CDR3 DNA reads TGTGCTAGCAGCTTCCTAGCGGGCGCAATAGAGACCCAGTACTTC.

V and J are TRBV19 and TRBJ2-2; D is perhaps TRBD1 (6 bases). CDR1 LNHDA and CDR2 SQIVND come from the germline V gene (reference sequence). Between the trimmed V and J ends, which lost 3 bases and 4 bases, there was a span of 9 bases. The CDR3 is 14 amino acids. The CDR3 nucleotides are TGTGCCAGTAGTATCACAGGGATCACCGGGGAGCTGTTTTTT. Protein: CASSITGITGELFF.

This CDR3 reads CASSRGTSGYNEQFF. The CDR3 nucleotides read TGCGCCAGCAGCCGTGGGACTAGCGGATACAATGAGCAGTTCTTC. This chain connects TRBV4-3 to TRBJ2-1; 11 nucleotides agree with TRBD2. Germline CDR1 is LGHNA and CDR2 is YSLEER. This CDR3 spans 15 amino acids. Trimming removed 4 bases from V and 4 bases from J; junction bases left unmatched: 3.

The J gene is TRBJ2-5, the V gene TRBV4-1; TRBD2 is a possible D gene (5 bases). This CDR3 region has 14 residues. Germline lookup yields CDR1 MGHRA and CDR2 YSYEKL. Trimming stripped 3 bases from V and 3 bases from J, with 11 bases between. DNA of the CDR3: TGCGCCAGCAGCCACCAAGGAGGAGAAGAGACCCAGTACTTC. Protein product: CASSHQGGEETQYF.

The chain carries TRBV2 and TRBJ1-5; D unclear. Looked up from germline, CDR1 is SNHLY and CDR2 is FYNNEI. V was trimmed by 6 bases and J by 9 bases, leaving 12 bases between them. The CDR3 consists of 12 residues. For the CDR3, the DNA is TGTGCCAGCAGCGTGGAGGTGGGGCCCCAGCATTTT. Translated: CASSVEVGPQHF.